The sequence of this TCR beta chain was determined in a study of cytomegalovirus exposure and HLA in healthy donors. Vbeta (60) and Jbeta (13) primers were used in the PCR. The method was immunoSEQ multiplex PCR; TCRdb's version includes in-frame clones alone and lacks a portion of them. This sample's table has 65,000 to 95,000 clones. Study-level points and caveats: Later analysis identified several of the most significant clusters that appeared linked to common viral pathogens. Cytomegalovirus-associated TCR beta chains were listed, numbering some 150.

Notes on this clone: Its target is unknown.

The specimen sequenced was PBMCs. The receptor's source is a man aged 30 to 39 in good health and CMV-seronegative.

CDR3 bases: TGTGCCAGCAGTGAGAGGCCGGGACACCATATCTCCTATAATTCACCCCTCCACTTT. It is translated as CASSERPGHHISYNSPLHF. V is TRBV6-1 and J is TRBJ1-6, with D possibly TRBD1 on 6 matching bases. Germline V gives CDR1 MNHNS, CDR2 SASEGT. The CDR3 contains 19 residues. Trimming took off 3 bases at V and 0 bases at J, with 18 bases between the two ends.